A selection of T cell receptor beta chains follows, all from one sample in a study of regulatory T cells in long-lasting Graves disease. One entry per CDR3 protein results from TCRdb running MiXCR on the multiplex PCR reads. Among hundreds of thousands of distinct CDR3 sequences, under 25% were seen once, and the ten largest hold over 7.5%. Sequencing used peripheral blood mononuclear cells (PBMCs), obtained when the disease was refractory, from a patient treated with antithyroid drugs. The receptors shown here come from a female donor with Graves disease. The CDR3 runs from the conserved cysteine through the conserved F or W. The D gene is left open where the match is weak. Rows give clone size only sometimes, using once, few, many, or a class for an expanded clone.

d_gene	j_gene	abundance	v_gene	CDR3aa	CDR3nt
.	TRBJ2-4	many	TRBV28	CAIPRRLWTKNIQYF	TGTGCCATCCCCCGGCGTTTGTGGACCAAAAACATTCAGTACTTC
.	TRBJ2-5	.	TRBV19	CASSVAVPETQYF	TGTGCCAGTAGTGTGGCGGTCCCGGAGACCCAGTACTTC
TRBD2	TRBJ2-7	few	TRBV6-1	CASSHVAGGYEQYF	TGTGCCAGCAGTCACGTAGCGGGAGGCTACGAGCAGTACTTC
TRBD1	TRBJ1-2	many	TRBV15	CATSNRRDGTAERRF	TGTGCCACCAGCAACCGCCGGGATGGGACAGCTGAAAGGAGGTTC
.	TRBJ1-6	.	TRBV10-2	CASRDNNSPLHF	TGCGCCAGCCGGGACAATAATTCACCCCTCCACTTT
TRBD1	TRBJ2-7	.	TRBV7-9	CASSGDRGRQYF	TGTGCCAGCAGTGGAGACAGGGGGCGGCAGTACTTC
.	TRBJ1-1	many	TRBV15	CATSRQRWTNTEAFF	TGTGCCACCAGCAGACAGAGGTGGACGAACACTGAAGCTTTCTTT
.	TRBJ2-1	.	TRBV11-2	CASSSPVDNEQFF	TGTGCCAGCAGCTCCCCTGTTGACAATGAGCAGTTCTTC
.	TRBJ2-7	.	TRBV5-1	CASSQQGFPFSYEQYF	TGCGCCAGCAGCCAACAGGGTTTTCCATTCTCCTACGAGCAGTACTTC
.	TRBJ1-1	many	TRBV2	CASGVLMNTEAFF	TGTGCCAGCGGGGTACTTATGAACACTGAAGCTTTCTTT
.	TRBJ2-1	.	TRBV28	CASSLLTGEQFF	TGTGCCAGCAGTTTATTAACTGGTGAGCAGTTCTTC
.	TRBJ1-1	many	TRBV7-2	CASSLPPGTEAFF	TGTGCCAGCAGCCTACCCCCGGGCACTGAAGCTTTCTTT
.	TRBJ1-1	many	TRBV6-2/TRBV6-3	CASYFAPGRVTEAFF	TGTGCCAGCTACTTTGCCCCGGGACGGGTCACTGAAGCTTTCTTT
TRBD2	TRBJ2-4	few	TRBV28	CASRMREGRSIQYF	TGTGCCAGCCGGATGCGGGAGGGCCGTTCCATTCAGTACTTC
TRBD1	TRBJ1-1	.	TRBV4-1	CASSQEGGTAEAFF	TGCGCCAGCAGCCAAGAGGGTGGGACAGCTGAAGCTTTCTTT
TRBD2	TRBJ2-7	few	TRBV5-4	CTSSFSGTRQNF	TGTACCAGCAGCTTTTCCGGGACTAGGCAGAACTTC
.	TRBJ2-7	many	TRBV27	CASSSYYRKTGSVSEQYF	TGTGCCAGCAGTTCCTATTACAGAAAGACAGGTTCGGTGTCCGAGCAGTACTTC
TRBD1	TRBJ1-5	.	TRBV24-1	CATSDTGGGGNQPQHF	TGTGCCACCAGTGATACAGGGGGCGGGGGCAATCAGCCCCAGCATTTT
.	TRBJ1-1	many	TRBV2	CASMSIDRIEAFF	TGTGCCAGCATGTCCATCGACAGGATTGAAGCTTTCTTT
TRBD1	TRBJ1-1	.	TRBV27	CASSIIHPGQRNTEAFF	TGTGCCAGCAGTATCATACACCCGGGACAGAGGAACACTGAAGCTTTCTTT
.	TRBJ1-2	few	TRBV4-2	CASSQDPGTLRYGYTF	TGTGCCAGCAGCCAAGATCCAGGGACCCTTAGGTATGGCTACACCTTC
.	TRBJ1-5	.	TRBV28	CASSLWSMRTWDQPQHF	TGTGCCAGCAGTTTATGGTCCATGAGGACCTGGGATCAGCCCCAGCATTTT
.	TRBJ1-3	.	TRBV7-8	CASSSRGKGNTIYF	TGTGCCAGCAGCTCCAGGGGTAAAGGAAACACCATATATTTT